The source of this T cell receptor (beta chain) is a study of control samples from healthy donors and cancer patients. Germline V gives CDR1 SNHLY, CDR2 FYNNEI. The CDR3 has 14 amino acids. The trim removed 4 bases at V and 5 bases at J, leaving 2 bases unmatched. Some clones are missing from TCRdb's copy, which holds only in-frame ones; the method was immunoSEQ multiplex PCR. This sample carries 90,000 or so clones, approximately 90% of them seen once, and the ten largest clones take around 15%. Sequencing input: blood. This chain joins TRBV2 and TRBJ1-6; 7 nucleotides match TRBD1. This sequence originates from a woman between 65 and 79 years old in good health. CDR3 sequence reads: CASSGGTDNSPLHF. CDR3 nucleotide sequence: TGTGCCAGCAGTGGGGGGACAGATAATTCACCCCTCCACTTT.